This T cell receptor beta chain is drawn from a study of T cells in Graves' hyperthyroidism and ophthalmopathy. Researchers amplified the TCR beta CDR3 regions from RNA transcripts. Initially, a first-round RT-PCR of the TCR CDR3 employed the HTBI primer set. TCRdb fed the multiplex PCR reads into MiXCR, producing one record per CDR3 protein. The repertoire holds about 420,000 distinct CDR3 sequences, roughly an eighth seen once, with roughly 4.8% in the top ten. There are 14 residues in the CDR3. In germline, CDR1 is ENHRY, CDR2 SYGVKD. Trimming removed 5 bases from V and 4 bases from J; junction bases left unmatched: 4.

Sequencing was carried out using blood. This clonotype was obtained from a woman aged 18-29 years with Graves' hyperthyroidism. The rearrangement links TRBV10-3 to TRBJ1-3; TRBD1 matches 8 bases. The CDR3 reads CAISKGTGGNTIYF. CDR3 sequence (DNA): TGTGCCATCAGTAAGGGGACAGGAGGAAACACCATATATTTT.